What follows are 8 T cell receptor beta chains derived from one specimen sequenced in a study of graft-versus-host responses after intestinal transplantation. These TCRs are of unknown antigen specificity. Method: immunoSEQ multiplex PCR; TCRdb's copy keeps in-frame clones and lacks some. Found here are 80,000 to 95,000 clones, approximately 90% of them singletons; the top ten hold roughly 0.28%. Sequenced material: unstimulated CD4+ T cells sorted from spleen or lymph node cells, taken before transplant. These TCRs come from a human donor who was the organ donor for an intestinal transplant.

V gene TRBV6-6 combines with J gene TRBJ2-5; TRBD2 matches 14 bases. CDR1 MNHNY and CDR2 SVGAGI come from the germline V gene (reference sequence). J lost 2 bases, V lost 4 bases, and 3 bases had no gene match. The CDR3 has 16 residues. This CDR3 reads CASSLRTSGGQETQYF. The CDR3 nucleotides are TGTGCCAGCAGTTTGAGGACTAGCGGGGGGCAAGAGACCCAGTACTTC.

This chain links TRBV27 with TRBJ2-4; tentatively, D is TRBD2 (6 bases). This CDR3 comprises 16 residues. Germline CDR1 MNHEY, CDR2 SMNVEV (reference sequence). V was trimmed by 5 bases and J by 1 base, leaving 15 bases between them. The CDR3 reads CASSESLRGAKNIQYF. The CDR3, as DNA: TGTGCCAGCAGTGAGTCCCTCCGGGGGGCCAAAAACATTCAGTACTTC.

The V and J genes are TRBV4-1 and TRBJ2-2, with TRBD2 identical over 9 bases. CDR3 length: 18 amino acids. Germline loops: CDR1 MGHRA, CDR2 YSYEKL. J was trimmed by 6 bases and V by 4 bases; bases with no gene match: 15. The DNA for the CDR3 is TGCGCCAGCAGCCCCGGCGGGCTAGCGGGGCTGCGGGCCGGGGAGCTGTTTTTT. Its translation is CASSPGGLAGLRAGELFF.

CDR3 protein: CASSATGDTQYF. The CDR3 region has the DNA TGTGCCAGCAGTGCCACAGGAGATACGCAGTATTTT. The chain uses TRBV2 and TRBJ2-3, with D tentatively TRBD1 (5 bases). The CDR3 totals 12 residues. CDR1 SNHLY and CDR2 FYNNEI come from the germline V gene. Trimming cost V 4 bases and J 5 bases, with 7 bases left between them.

The chain has TRBV6-1 and TRBJ1-2; TRBD1 is a possible D gene (6 bases). V lost 2 bases, J lost 9 bases, and 13 bases lay in between. The length of the CDR3 is 13 residues. CDR1 and CDR2 (germline): MNHNS, SASEGT. In DNA form, the CDR3 reads TGTGCCAGCAGTGAAAACCGACAGGCTCGCTACACCTTC. This translates into CASSENRQARYTF.

The chain couples TRBV7-6 to TRBJ2-5; 7 nucleotides line up with TRBD1. The CDR3 is made up of 14 amino acids. Germline trimming cut 3 bases from V and 3 bases from J; bases unmatched to any gene: 4. Germline assignment: CDR1 SGHVS and CDR2 FNYEAQ. The CDR3 loop is CASSLAGTEETQYF. The CDR3 coding sequence is TGTGCCAGCAGCTTGGCCGGGACAGAAGAGACCCAGTACTTC.

V and J are TRBV19 and TRBJ2-3; no reliable D call. The CDR3 spans 15 residues. The germline CDR1 and CDR2 sequences are LNHDA and SQIVND (reference sequence). Trimming removed 7 bases at V and 0 bases at J, with 14 bases between. DNA for the CDR3: TGTGCCAGTATGAGATCAGGTCCCAGCACAGATACGCAGTATTTT. Protein sequence: CASMRSGPSTDTQYF.

V usage is TRBV11-3 and J usage is TRBJ2-2, with D uncertain. Per germline, CDR1 SGHNT and CDR2 YENEEA. CDR3 length equals 14 residues. Trimming removed 8 bases from V and 8 bases from J, with 18 bases in between. The CDR3 sequence: CASSPWRSQGELFF. In nucleotides, the CDR3 is TGTGCCAGCTCGCCTTGGCGGAGCCAGGGGGAGCTGTTTTTT.